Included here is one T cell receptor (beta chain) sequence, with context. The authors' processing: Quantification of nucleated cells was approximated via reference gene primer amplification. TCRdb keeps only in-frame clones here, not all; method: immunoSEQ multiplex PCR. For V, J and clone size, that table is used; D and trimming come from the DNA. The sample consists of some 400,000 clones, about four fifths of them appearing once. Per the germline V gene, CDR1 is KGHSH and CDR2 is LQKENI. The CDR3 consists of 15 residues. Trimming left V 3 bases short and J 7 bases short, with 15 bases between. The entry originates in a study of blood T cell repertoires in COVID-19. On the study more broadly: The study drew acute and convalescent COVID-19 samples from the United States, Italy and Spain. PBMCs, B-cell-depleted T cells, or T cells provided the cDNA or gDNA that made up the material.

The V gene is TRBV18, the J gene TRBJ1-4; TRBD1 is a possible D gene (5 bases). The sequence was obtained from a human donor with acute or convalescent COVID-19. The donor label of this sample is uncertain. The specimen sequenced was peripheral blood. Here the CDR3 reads CASSPQQGVVEKLFF. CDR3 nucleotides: TGTGCCAGCTCACCGCAGCAGGGCGTTGTTGAAAAACTGTTTTTT.